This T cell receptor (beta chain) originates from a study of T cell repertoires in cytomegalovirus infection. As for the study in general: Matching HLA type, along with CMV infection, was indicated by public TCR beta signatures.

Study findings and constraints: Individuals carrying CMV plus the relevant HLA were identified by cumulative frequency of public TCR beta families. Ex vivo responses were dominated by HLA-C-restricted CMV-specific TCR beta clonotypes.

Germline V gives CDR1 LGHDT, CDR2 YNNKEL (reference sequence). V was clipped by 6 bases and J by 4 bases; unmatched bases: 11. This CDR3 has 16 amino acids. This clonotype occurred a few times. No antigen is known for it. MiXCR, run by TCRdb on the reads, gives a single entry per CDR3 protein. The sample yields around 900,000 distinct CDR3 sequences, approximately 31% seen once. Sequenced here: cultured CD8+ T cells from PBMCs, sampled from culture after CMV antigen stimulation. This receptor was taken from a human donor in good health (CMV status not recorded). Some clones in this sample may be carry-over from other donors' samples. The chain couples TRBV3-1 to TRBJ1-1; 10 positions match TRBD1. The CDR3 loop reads CASSRDRGRQFTEAFF. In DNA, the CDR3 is TGTGCCAGCAGTCGGGACAGGGGAAGGCAGTTCACTGAAGCTTTCTTT.